This T cell receptor beta chain was documented in a study of shared clonotypes between healthy human individuals. TCRdb's table, derived via immunoSEQ multiplex PCR, lists solely in-frame clones and lacks some. Found here are about 2.4 million clones, more than 80% of them singletons; the top ten hold roughly 0.14%. The source of this sequence is a man aged 18 to 29 in good health. Sequences were obtained from naive CD4+ T cells sorted from blood. The subset was: CD45RA+ positively selected.

CDR3: CASSSPDRGTNTIYF. DNA for the CDR3: TGTGCCAGCAGCTCCCCGGACAGGGGGACAAACACCATATATTTT. This chain uses TRBV13 with TRBJ1-3, with 10 bases fitting TRBD1. Germline values: CDR1 PRHDT, CDR2 FYEKMQ (reference sequence). The trim removed 4 bases at V and 6 bases at J, leaving 6 bases unmatched. The CDR3 is 15 residues long.